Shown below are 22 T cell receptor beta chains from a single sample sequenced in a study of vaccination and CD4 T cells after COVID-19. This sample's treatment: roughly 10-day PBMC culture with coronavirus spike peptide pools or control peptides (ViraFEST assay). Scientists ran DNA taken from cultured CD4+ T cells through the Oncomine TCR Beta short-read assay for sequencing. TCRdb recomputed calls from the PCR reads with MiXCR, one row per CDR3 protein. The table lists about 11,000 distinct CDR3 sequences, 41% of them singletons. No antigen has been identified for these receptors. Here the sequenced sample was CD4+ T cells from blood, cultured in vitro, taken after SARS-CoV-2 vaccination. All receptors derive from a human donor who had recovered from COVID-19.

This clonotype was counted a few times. This CDR3 is CASSQLGQSYNEQFF. The CDR3 region has the DNA TGTGCCAGCAGCCAATTAGGACAGTCTTACAATGAGCAGTTCTTC. The V call is TRBV11-2, the J call TRBJ2-1, with a tentative D call TRBD1 (6 bases). The CDR3 runs to 15 residues. Trimming took off 5 bases at V and 4 bases at J, with 15 bases between the two ends. Germline-derived CDR1 and CDR2 are SGHAT and FQNNGV.

The chain's CDR3 is CATSRLGLLGRVSQETQYF. The DNA of the CDR3 is TGTGCCACCAGCAGATTGGGGTTATTGGGGAGGGTCTCCCAAGAGACCCAGTACTTC. This chain joins TRBV15 and TRBJ2-5; 7 bases line up with TRBD2. CDR3 length: 19 amino acids. Germline V gene lookup returns CDR1 LNHNV and CDR2 YYDKDF (reference sequence). Trimming removed 2 bases from V and 1 base from J; junction bases left unmatched: 16.

The DNA for the CDR3 is TGTGCCAGCAGCTTAGGACCCAACTACGCAAAACTGTTTTTT. It translates to CASSLGPNYAKLFF. The chain uses TRBV7-2 and TRBJ1-4; D call uncertain. Trimming took off 1 base at V and 10 bases at J, with 13 bases between the two ends. The CDR3 runs 14 residues. Germline V gene lookup returns CDR1 SGHTA and CDR2 FQGNSA.

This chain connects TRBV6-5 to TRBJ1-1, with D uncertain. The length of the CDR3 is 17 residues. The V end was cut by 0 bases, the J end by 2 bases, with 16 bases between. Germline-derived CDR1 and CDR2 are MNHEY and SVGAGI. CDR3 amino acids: CASSYSLLGPLNTEAFF. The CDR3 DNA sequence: TGTGCCAGCAGTTACTCCCTCCTCGGACCACTCAACACTGAAGCTTTCTTT.

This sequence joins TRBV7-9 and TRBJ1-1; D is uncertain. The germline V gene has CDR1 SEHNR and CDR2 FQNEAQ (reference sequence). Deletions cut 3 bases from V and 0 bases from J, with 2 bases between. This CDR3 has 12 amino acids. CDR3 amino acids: CASSFVNTEAFF. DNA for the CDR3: TGTGCCAGCAGCTTTGTGAACACTGAAGCTTTCTTT.

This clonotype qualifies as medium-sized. CDR3 loop: CASSPARTGNTEAFF. Written as DNA, the CDR3 is TGTGCCAGCAGTCCGGCTCGGACAGGGAACACTGAAGCTTTCTTT. The chain employs TRBV12-3 or TRBV12-4 and TRBJ1-1; TRBD1 matches 7 bases. The junction had 7 bases not matched to a gene; V was cut back by 5 bases and J by 1 base. The CDR3 has 15 amino acids.

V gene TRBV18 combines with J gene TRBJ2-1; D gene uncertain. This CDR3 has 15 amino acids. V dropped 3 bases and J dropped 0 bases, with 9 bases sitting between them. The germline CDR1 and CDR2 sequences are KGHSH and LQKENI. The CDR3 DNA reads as TGTGCCAGCTCACCCCGCGGCAGCTCCTACAATGAGCAGTTCTTC. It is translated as CASSPRGSSYNEQFF.

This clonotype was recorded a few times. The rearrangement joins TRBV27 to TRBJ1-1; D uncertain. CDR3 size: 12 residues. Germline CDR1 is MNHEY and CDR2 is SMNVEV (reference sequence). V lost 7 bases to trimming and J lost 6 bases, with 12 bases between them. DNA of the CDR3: TGTGCCAGCAAGATAGCTCACCCTGAAGCTTTCTTT. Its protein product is CASKIAHPEAFF.

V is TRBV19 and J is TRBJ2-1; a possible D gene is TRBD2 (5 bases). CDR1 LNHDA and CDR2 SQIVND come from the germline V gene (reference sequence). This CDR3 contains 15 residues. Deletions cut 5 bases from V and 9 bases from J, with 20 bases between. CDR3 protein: CASSFKRTSVGEQFF. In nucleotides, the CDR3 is TGTGCCAGTAGTTTCAAGAGGACTTCGGTGGGTGAGCAGTTCTTC.

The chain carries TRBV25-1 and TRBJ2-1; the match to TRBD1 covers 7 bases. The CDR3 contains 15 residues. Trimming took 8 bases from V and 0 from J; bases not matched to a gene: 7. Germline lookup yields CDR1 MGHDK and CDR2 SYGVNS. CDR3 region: CASSVTGSSYNEQFF. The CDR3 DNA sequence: TGTGCCAGCTCGGTGACAGGGAGCTCCTACAATGAGCAGTTCTTC.

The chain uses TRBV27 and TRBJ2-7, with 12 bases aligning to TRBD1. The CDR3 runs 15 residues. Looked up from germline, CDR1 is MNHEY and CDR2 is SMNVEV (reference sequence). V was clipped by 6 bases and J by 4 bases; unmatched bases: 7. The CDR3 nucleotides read TGTGCCAGCAGACATGGGACAGGGGGCTCTTACGAGCAGTACTTC. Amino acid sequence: CASRHGTGGSYEQYF.

The CDR3 coding sequence is TGCAGTGCTAGAGTAGGGGGTGCTGGCAATCAGCCCCAGCATTTT. Translation gives CSARVGGAGNQPQHF. The chain combines TRBV20-1 with TRBJ1-5; D may be TRBD1 (6 bases). This CDR3 spans 15 amino acids. Trimming pared 1 base from V and 2 bases from J, leaving 12 bases between. Germline CDR1 DFQATT, CDR2 SNEGSKA (reference sequence).

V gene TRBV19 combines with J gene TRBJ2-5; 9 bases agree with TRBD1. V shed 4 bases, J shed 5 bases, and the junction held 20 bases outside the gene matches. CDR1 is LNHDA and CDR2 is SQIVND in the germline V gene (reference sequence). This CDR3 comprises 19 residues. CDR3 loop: CASSTLLNLQGAREETQYF. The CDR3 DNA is TGTGCCAGTAGTACCCTCTTAAATTTACAGGGGGCGAGGGAGGAGACCCAGTACTTC. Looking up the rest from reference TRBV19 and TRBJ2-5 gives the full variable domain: DGGITQSPKYLFRKEGQNVTLSCEQNLNHDAMYWYRQDPGQGLRLIYYSQIVNDFQKGDIAEGYSVSREKKESFPLTVTSAQKNPTAFYLCASSTLLNLQGAREETQYFGPGTRLLVL.

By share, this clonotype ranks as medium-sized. The CDR3 is CSATKGGGRETQYF. CDR3 DNA sequence: TGCAGTGCTACGAAAGGAGGAGGGCGAGAGACCCAGTACTTC. This rearrangement joins TRBV20-1 to TRBJ2-5; possibly TRBD2 for D (6 bases). The V end lost 4 bases, the J end lost 4 bases, and 16 bases lay between the germline ends. Germline V gene lookup returns CDR1 DFQATT and CDR2 SNEGSKA (reference sequence). CDR3 length: 14 residues.

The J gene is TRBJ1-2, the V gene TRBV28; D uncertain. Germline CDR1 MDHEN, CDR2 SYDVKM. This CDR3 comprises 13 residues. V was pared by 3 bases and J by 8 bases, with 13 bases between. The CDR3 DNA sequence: TGTGCCAGCAGTTTGGTGGCAGGTCGAGGCTACACCTTC. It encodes CASSLVAGRGYTF.

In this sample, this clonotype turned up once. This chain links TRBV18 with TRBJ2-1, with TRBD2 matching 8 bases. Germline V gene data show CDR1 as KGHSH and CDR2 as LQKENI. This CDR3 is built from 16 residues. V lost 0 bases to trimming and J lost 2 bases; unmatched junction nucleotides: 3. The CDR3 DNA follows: TGTGCCAGCTCACCACCTAGCGGGGTAACCTACAATGAGCAGTTCTTC. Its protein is CASSPPSGVTYNEQFF.

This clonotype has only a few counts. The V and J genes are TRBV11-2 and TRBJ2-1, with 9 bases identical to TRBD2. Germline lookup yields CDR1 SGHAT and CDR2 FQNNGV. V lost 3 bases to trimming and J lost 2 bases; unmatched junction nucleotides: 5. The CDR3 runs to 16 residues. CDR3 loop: CASSLSLAGTYNEQFF. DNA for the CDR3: TGTGCCAGCAGCTTGAGTCTAGCGGGGACCTACAATGAGCAGTTCTTC.

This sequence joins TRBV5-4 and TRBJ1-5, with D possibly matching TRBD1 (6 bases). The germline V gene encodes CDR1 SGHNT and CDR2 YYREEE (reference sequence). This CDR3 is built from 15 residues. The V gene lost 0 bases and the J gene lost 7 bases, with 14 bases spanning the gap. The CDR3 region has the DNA TGTGCCAGCAGCTTGGGCCAGGGGATAGGCCAGCCCCAGCATTTT. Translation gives CASSLGQGIGQPQHF.

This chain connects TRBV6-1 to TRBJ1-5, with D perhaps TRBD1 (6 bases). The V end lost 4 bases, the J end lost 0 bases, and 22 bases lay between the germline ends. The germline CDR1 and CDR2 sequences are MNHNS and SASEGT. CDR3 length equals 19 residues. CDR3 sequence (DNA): TGTGCCAGCAGTGCTAGACAGGCTTGGCCCGCCTCTAGCAATCAGCCCCAGCATTTT. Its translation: CASSARQAWPASSNQPQHF.

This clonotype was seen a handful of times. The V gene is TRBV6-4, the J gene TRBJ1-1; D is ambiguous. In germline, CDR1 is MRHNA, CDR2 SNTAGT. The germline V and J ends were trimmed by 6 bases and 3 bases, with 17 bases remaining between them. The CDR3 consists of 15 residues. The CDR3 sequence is CASRRTFLEDTEAFF. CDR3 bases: TGTGCCAGCAGGAGGACCTTCTTAGAGGACACTGAAGCTTTCTTT.

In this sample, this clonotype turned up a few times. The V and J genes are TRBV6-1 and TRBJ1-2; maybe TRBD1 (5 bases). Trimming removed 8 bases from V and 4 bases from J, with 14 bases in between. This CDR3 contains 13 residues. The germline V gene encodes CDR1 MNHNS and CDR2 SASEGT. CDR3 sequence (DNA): TGTGCCAGCGCACCGGGACGGTTCTATGGCTACACCTTC. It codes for CASAPGRFYGYTF.

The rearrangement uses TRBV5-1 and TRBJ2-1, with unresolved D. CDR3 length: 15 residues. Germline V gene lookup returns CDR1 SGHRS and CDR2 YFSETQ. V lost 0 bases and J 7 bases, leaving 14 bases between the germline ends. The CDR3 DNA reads TGCGCCAGCAGCTTGGGGCGGAATAATGAGAATGAGCAGTTCTTC. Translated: CASSLGRNNENEQFF. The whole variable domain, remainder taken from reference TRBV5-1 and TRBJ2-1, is KAGVTQTPRYLIKTRGQQVTLSCSPISGHRSVSWYQQTPGQGLQFLFEYFSETQRNKGNFPGRFSGRQFSNSRSEMNVSTLELGDSALYLCASSLGRNNENEQFFGPGTRLTVL.